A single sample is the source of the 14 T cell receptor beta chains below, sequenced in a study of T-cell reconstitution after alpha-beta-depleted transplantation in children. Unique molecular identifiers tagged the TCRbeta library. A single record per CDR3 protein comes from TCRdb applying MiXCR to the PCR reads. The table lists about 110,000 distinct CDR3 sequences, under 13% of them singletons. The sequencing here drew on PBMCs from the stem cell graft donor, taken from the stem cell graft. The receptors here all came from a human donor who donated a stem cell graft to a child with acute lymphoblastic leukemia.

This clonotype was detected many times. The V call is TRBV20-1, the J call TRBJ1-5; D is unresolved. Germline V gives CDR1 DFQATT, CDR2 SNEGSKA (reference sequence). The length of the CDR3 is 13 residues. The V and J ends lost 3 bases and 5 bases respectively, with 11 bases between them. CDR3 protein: CSARAGRDQPQHF. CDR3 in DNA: TGCAGTGCTAGGGCCGGAAGGGATCAGCCCCAGCATTTT.

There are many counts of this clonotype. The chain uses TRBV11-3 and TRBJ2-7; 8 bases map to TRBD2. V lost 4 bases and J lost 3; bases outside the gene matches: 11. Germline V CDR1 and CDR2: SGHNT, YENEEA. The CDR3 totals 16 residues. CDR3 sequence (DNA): TGTGCCAGCAGCTCGACGACTAGCGTCCTTGGCTACGAGCAGTACTTC. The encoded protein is CASSSTTSVLGYEQYF.

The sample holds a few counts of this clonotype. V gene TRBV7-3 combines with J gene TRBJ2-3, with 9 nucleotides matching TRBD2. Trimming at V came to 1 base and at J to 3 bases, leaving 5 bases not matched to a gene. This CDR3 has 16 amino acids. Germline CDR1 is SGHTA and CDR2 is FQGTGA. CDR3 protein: CASSLKGSGSTDTQYF. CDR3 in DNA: TGTGCCAGCAGCTTAAAGGGTAGCGGGAGTACAGATACGCAGTATTTT.

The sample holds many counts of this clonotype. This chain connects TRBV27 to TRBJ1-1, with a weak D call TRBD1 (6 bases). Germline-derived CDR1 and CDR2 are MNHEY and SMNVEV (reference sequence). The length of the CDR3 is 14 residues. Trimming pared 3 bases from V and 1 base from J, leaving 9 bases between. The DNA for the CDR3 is TGTGCCAGCAGTTTGGACAGAGGGAACACTGAAGCTTTCTTT. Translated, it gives CASSLDRGNTEAFF.

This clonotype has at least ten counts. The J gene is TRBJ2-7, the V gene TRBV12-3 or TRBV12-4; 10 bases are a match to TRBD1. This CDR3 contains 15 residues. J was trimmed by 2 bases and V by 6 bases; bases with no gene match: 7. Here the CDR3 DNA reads TGTGCCAGCAGCCGCGTAGGGACAGGGGCCTACGAGCAGTACTTC. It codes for CASSRVGTGAYEQYF.

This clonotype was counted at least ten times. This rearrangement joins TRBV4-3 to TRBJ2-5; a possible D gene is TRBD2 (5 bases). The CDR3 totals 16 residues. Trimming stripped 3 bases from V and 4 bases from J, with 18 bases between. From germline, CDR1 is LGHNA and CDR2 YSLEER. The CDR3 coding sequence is TGCGCCAGCAGCCAGTATGGACGGGGAGAATTAGAGACCCAGTACTTC. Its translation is CASSQYGRGELETQYF.

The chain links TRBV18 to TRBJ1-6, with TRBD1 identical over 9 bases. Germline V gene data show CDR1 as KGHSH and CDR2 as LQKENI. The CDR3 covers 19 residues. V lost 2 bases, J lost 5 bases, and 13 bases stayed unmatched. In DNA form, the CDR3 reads TGTGCCAGCTCACCAACACAAAACAGGGGGCCTTGGGATAATTCACCCCTCCACTTT. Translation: CASSPTQNRGPWDNSPLHF.

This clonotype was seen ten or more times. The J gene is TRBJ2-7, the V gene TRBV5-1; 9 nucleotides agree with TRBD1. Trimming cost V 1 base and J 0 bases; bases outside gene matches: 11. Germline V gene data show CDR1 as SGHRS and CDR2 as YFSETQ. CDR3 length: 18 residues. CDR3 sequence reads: CASSLFGVGQGSSYEQYF. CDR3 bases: TGCGCCAGCAGCTTGTTCGGGGTGGGACAGGGAAGCTCCTACGAGCAGTACTTC.

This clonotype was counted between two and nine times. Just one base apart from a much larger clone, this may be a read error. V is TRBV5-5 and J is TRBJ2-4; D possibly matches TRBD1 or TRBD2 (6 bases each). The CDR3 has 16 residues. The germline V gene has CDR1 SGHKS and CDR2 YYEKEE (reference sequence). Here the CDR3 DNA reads TGTGCCAGCAGCCCGGGCGGGGACATAGCCAAAAACAGTCAGTACTTC. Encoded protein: CASSPGGDIAKNSQYF.

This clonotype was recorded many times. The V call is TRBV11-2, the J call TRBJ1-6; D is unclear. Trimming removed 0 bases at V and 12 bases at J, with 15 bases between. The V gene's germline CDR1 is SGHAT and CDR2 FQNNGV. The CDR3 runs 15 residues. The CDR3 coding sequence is TGTGCCAGCAGCTTAGAACTGTTTGAGATCGGACCCCTCCACTTT. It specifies CASSLELFEIGPLHF.

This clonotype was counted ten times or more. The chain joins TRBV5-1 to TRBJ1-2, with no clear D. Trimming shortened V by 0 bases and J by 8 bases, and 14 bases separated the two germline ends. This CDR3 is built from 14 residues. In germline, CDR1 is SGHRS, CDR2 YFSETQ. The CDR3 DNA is TGCGCCAGCAGCTTGGGCGGCAGCTCATGGGGCTACACCTTC. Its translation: CASSLGGSSWGYTF.

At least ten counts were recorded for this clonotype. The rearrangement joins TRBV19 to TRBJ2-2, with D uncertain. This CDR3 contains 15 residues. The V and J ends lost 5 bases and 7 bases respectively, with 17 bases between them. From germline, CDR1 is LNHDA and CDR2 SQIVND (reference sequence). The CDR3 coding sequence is TGTGCCAGTAGTTCATCGGTCGGCAGACTCGGGGAGCTGTTTTTT. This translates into CASSSSVGRLGELFF.

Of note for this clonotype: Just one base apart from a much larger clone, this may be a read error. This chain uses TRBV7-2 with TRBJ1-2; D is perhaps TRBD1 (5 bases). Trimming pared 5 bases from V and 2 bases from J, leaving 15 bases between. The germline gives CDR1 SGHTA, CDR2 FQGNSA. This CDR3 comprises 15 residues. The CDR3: CASSPRAGGNYGYTF. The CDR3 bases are TGTGCCAGCAGCCCGAGGGCTGGGGGGAACTATGGCTACACCTTC.

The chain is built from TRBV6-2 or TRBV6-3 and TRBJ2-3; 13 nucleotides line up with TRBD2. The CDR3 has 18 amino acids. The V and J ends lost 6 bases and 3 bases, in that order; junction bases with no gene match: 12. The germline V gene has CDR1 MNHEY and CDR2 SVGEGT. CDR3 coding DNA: TGTGCCAGCAGCTTAGGTAGGACTAGCGGGAGTAGTACAGATACGCAGTATTTT. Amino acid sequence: CASSLGRTSGSSTDTQYF.